This entry lists 13 T cell receptor beta chains sequenced from one sample in a study of OX40 agonist ivuxolimab in advanced cancers. Clones were read by immunoSEQ multiplex PCR, and TCRdb kept only the in-frame ones, dropping some. The sample has tens of thousands of clones, 80% to 95% seen once; the top ten hold around 20%. Sequencing used CD4+ or CD8+ T cells sorted from blood, obtained in a trial of the OX40 agonist ivuxolimab. These receptors were taken from an adult with an advanced solid tumor such as melanoma, head and neck, liver or kidney cancer.

This clone was seen a single time. This CDR3 is CAIQRDTQYF. The DNA for the CDR3 is TGTGCCATACAGCGAGATACGCAGTATTTT. The V and J genes are TRBV2 and TRBJ2-3; D unclear. The V end lost 10 bases, the J end lost 5 bases, and 7 bases lay between the germline ends. The germline V gene encodes CDR1 SNHLY and CDR2 FYNNEI. CDR3 size: 10 residues. Based on the CDR3 plus reference TRBV2 and TRBJ2-3, the full variable domain is EPEVTQTPSHQVTQMGQEVILRCVPISNHLYFYWYRQILGQKVEFLVSFYNNEISEKSEIFDDQFSVERPDGSNFTLKIRSTKLEDSAMYFCAIQRDTQYFGPGTRLTVL.

The rearrangement links TRBV5-4 to TRBJ1-2; 10 nucleotides align to TRBD1. V trimming: 6 bases; J trimming: 1 base; junction bases outside the gene matches: 3. Germline-derived CDR1 and CDR2 are SGHNT and YYREEE (reference sequence). The CDR3 is 14 residues long. CDR3 DNA: TGTGCCAGCACGGGACAGGGGAATAACTATGGCTACACCTTC. Amino acids: CASTGQGNNYGYTF.

This sequence joins TRBV5-1 and TRBJ1-1; no definite D call. Trimming left V 4 bases short and J 3 bases short, with 13 bases between. CDR3 length: 14 residues. Germline CDR1 is SGHRS and CDR2 is YFSETQ. The DNA for the CDR3 is TGCGCCAGCAGCCATCGTGGGTCTGACACTGAAGCTTTCTTT. Translation gives CASSHRGSDTEAFF.

The V gene is TRBV13, the J gene TRBJ2-2; D possibly uses TRBD1 or TRBD2 (5 bases each). Germline CDR1 PRHDT, CDR2 FYEKMQ (reference sequence). The CDR3 has 15 residues. The V end lost 3 bases, the J end lost 3 bases, and 11 bases lay between the germline ends. The CDR3, as DNA: TGTGCCAGCAGCTTTCAGAGGGGATACACCGGGGAGCTGTTTTTT. Its translation: CASSFQRGYTGELFF.

The gene calls are TRBV5-8 and TRBJ1-3; a possible D gene is TRBD1 (6 bases). Germline lookup yields CDR1 SGHTS and CDR2 YDEGEE. Trimming stripped 4 bases from V and 1 base from J, with 12 bases between. The CDR3 has 15 residues. The CDR3 DNA sequence: TGTGCCAGCAGCCCCACAGGGCAATCTGGAAACACCATATATTTT. This sequence encodes CASSPTGQSGNTIYF.

This clone has more than one count but fewer than ten. The chain links TRBV11-1 to TRBJ1-6; D perhaps matches TRBD1 (6 bases). The CDR3 runs 15 residues. V was pared by 5 bases and J by 7 bases, with 15 bases between. Germline V lookup: CDR1 SGHAT, CDR2 FQDESV (reference sequence). The CDR3 sequence is CASSPDSLGNSPLHF. CDR3 coding DNA: TGTGCCAGCAGCCCGGACAGCCTAGGCAATTCACCCCTCCACTTT.

The gene calls are TRBV29-1 and TRBJ2-7; D is ambiguous. Trimming shortened V by 4 bases and J by 2 bases, and 15 bases separated the two germline ends. CDR1 is SQVTM, CDR2 ANQGSEA, per germline. The CDR3 covers 14 residues. The CDR3 sequence: CSVVGANPPYEQYF. For the CDR3, the DNA is TGCAGCGTTGTCGGAGCGAACCCCCCCTACGAGCAGTACTTC.

This clone is labeled medium-sized. The rearrangement uses TRBV19 and TRBJ1-5; the D is unclear. The V gene's germline CDR1 is LNHDA and CDR2 SQIVND (reference sequence). Trimming took 11 bases from V and 0 from J, leaving 11 bases between them. CDR3 size: 13 residues. As DNA, the CDR3 is TGTGCCGTAGGCCAGCCTAGCAATCAGCCCCAGCATTTT. Its translation: CAVGQPSNQPQHF.

This clone appeared a few times. This rearrangement joins TRBV9 to TRBJ1-2; weak D call: TRBD1 (5 bases). The length of the CDR3 is 12 residues. From germline, CDR1 is SGDLS and CDR2 YYNGEE. Trimming pared 6 bases from V and 3 bases from J, leaving 9 bases between. The CDR3 here is CASTGTDYGYTF. Here the CDR3 DNA reads TGTGCCAGCACTGGGACGGACTATGGCTACACCTTC. The whole variable domain, remainder taken from reference TRBV9 and TRBJ1-2, is DSGVTQTPKHLITATGQRVTLRCSPRSGDLSVYWYQQSLDQGLQFLIQYYNGEERAKGNILERFSAQQFPDLHSELNLSSLELGDSALYFCASTGTDYGYTFGSGTRLTVV.

V gene TRBV19 combines with J gene TRBJ2-3; D might be TRBD1 (5 bases). The CDR3 consists of 14 residues. Germline lookup yields CDR1 LNHDA and CDR2 SQIVND (reference sequence). The germline V and J ends were trimmed by 5 bases and 4 bases, with 13 bases remaining between them. The CDR3 DNA sequence: TGTGCCAGTAGTCCCCGGACATTCTCAGATACGCAGTATTTT. Its protein is CASSPRTFSDTQYF.

The CDR3 loop is CASSILLHTDTQYF. CDR3 bases: TGTGCCAGTAGTATCTTATTACACACAGATACGCAGTATTTT. This sequence joins TRBV19 and TRBJ2-3; D is uncertain. The CDR3 is 14 residues long. Germline CDR1 and CDR2: LNHDA and SQIVND (reference sequence). V lost 3 bases to trimming and J lost 2 bases, with 9 bases between them. The whole variable domain, remainder taken from reference TRBV19 and TRBJ2-3, is DGGITQSPKYLFRKEGQNVTLSCEQNLNHDAMYWYRQDPGQGLRLIYYSQIVNDFQKGDIAEGYSVSREKKESFPLTVTSAQKNPTAFYLCASSILLHTDTQYFGPGTRLTVL.

Here the CDR3 reads CASSLGAGVLNEQFF. The CDR3 DNA is TGTGCCAGCAGCTTAGGGGCGGGGGTTTTAAATGAGCAGTTCTTC. The J gene is TRBJ2-1, the V gene TRBV7-8; 7 nucleotides align to TRBD2. Germline lookup yields CDR1 SGHVS and CDR2 FQNEAQ. Losses at the gene ends were 1 base for V and 7 bases for J; bases not matched to a gene: 7. This CDR3 comprises 15 residues.

The gene calls are TRBV25-1 and TRBJ1-1; tentatively, D is TRBD1 (5 bases). The ends were cut back, 8 bases at V and 7 bases at J, with 8 bases in the middle. CDR3 length: 10 residues. Germline CDR1 reads MGHDK; CDR2 reads SYGVNS. CDR3 residues: CASAGGEAFF. Here the CDR3 DNA reads TGTGCCAGCGCTGGGGGTGAAGCTTTCTTT.